This section outlines one T cell receptor (beta chain) sequence together with its context. What it binds is unknown. The entry originates in a study of cytotoxic CD8 clonotypes in ibrutinib-treated CLL. Germline V gene sequence: CDR1 SGDLS, CDR2 YYNGEE. V was pared by 4 bases and J by 1 base, with 19 bases between. The CDR3 length is 17 residues. Study-wide points: Age-matched healthy donor levels were exceeded by baseline clonality, which tracked circulating CD8+ T-cell counts. Under treatment, the uncommon public clonotypes either contracted or remained stable. Clonality increased at ibrutinib response and stayed stable in sustained remission. At progression, however, it fell back toward baseline.

Target depth was 1 in 200,000 to 1 in 1 million T cells, about 10x per clonotype. Repertoires were generated with immunoSEQ multiplex PCR, while TCRdb's copy carries only in-frame clones and drops some. This sample carries tens of thousands of clones, around 83% of them seen once, and the ten largest clones take around 5.4%. This clonotype was sampled from a human donor with chronic lymphocytic leukemia. This specimen consisted of PBMCs, obtained before ibrutinib treatment. This chain connects TRBV9 to TRBJ2-3; D unclear. CDR3 nucleotides: TGTGCCAGCAGCACCCCCTCGCCGCTGGCAGGCACAGATACGCAGTATTTT. Encoded protein: CASSTPSPLAGTDTQYF. Full variable domain (outside the CDR3, taken from reference TRBV9 and TRBJ2-3): DSGVTQTPKHLITATGQRVTLRCSPRSGDLSVYWYQQSLDQGLQFLIQYYNGEERAKGNILERFSAQQFPDLHSELNLSSLELGDSALYFCASSTPSPLAGTDTQYFGPGTRLTVL.